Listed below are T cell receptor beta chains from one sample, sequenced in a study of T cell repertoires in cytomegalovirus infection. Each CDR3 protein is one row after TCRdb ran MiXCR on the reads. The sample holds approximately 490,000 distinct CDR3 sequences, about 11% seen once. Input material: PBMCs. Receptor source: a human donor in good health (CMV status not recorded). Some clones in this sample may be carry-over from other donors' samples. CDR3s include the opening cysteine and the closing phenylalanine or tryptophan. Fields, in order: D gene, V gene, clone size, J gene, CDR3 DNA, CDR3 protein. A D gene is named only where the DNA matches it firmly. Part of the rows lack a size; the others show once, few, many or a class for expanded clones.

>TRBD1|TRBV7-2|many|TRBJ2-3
TGTGCCAGCAGCTTAGCTGGGACAGGGCCAGATACGCAGTATTTT
CASSLAGTGPDTQYF
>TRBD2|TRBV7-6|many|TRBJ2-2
TGTGCCAGCAGCCTCCGACTAGCGGGGGGGCCGGTCGGGGAGCTGTTTTTT
CASSLRLAGGPVGELFF
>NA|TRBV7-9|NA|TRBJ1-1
TGTGCCAGCAGCTCTGCCCCCGACACTGAAGCTTTCTTT
CASSSAPDTEAFF
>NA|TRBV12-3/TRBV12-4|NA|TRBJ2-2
TGTGCCAGCAGACCCGATGACAGATACACCGGGGAGCTGTTTTTT
CASRPDDRYTGELFF
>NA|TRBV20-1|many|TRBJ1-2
TGCAGTGCTGGAGGCCTTGGCTATGGCTACACCTTC
CSAGGLGYGYTF
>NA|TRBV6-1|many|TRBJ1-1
TGTGCCAGCAGTGAACTCAGGAACACTGAAGCTTTCTTT
CASSELRNTEAFF
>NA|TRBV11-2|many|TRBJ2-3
TGTGCCAGCAGCTTAGGCGGGAACACAGATACGCAGTATTTT
CASSLGGNTDTQYF
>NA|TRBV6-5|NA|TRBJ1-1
TGTGCCAGCAGCCATCGAAGGGGTCGGGCGAACACTGAAGCTTTCTTT
CASSHRRGRANTEAFF
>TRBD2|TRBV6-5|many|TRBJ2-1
TGTGCCAGCAATCCGGGACTAGCGGCGCCCAGCGAGCAGTTCTTC
CASNPGLAAPSEQFF
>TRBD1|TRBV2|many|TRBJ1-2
TGTGCCAGCAGGGCCGGGACAGGGGACTATGGCTACACCTTC
CASRAGTGDYGYTF
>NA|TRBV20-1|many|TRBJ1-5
TGCAGTGCTAGCACAGGGCCCAATCAGCCCCAGCATTTT
CSASTGPNQPQHF
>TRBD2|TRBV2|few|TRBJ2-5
TGTGCCAGCAGTTTTTTGGTAGCGGGAGGAGTAGAGACCCAGTACTTC
CASSFLVAGGVETQYF
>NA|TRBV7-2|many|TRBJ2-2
TGTGCCAGCAGCTTCAACGGCTACACCGGGGAGCTGTTTTTT
CASSFNGYTGELFF
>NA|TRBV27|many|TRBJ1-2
TGTGCCAGCAGTTTATCTGACAGGATGAACTATGGCTACACCTTC
CASSLSDRMNYGYTF
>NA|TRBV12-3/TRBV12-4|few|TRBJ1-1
TGTGCCAGCAGTCTGGACCGAGTCACTGAAGCTTTCTTT
CASSLDRVTEAFF
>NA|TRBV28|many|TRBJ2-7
TGTGCCAGCAGTTCCGGGACAGGGAAGCGGGAGCTCGACGAGCAGTACTTC
CASSSGTGKRELDEQYF
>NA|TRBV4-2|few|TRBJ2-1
TGTGCCAGCAGCCGGGACGGGACTGGTGATAGCTCCTACAATGAGCAGTTCTTC
CASSRDGTGDSSYNEQFF
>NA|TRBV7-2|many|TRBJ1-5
TGTGCCAGCAGCTCATACAGGGATCAGCCCCAGCATTTT
CASSSYRDQPQHF
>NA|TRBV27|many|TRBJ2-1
TGTGCCAGCAGTTTCGACGGACGTGGGCAGTTCTTC
CASSFDGRGQFF
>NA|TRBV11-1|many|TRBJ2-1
TGTGCCAGCAGCTTTAGTGGGAGCCACTCCTACAATGAGCAGTTCTTC
CASSFSGSHSYNEQFF
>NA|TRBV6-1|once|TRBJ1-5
TGTGCCAGCACCCGGACCCAGACAGATAGCAATCAGCCCCAGCATTTT
CASTRTQTDSNQPQHF
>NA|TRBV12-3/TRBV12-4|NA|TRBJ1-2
TGTGCCAGCACCTCAGTCCTGGCTGGCTATGGCTACACCTTC
CASTSVLAGYGYTF
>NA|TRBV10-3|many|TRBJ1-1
TGTGCCATCAGTGAGGCGGGGCATAACACTGAAGCTTTCTTT
CAISEAGHNTEAFF
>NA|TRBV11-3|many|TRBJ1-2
TGTGCCAGCAGCTTAACTCTTCGGAGAGGGACCCTCTATGGCTACACCTTC
CASSLTLRRGTLYGYTF
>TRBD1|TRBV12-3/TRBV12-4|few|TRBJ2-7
TGTGCCAGCAGGAGGACAGGGGTCAGGGAGCAGTACTTC
CASRRTGVREQYF
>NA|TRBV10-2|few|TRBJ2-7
TGCGCCAGCAGTGCAGGGCAGGGTAGTCACGAGCAGTACTTC
CASSAGQGSHEQYF
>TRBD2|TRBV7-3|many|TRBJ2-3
TGTGCCAGCAGCTCCGGTCTAGCGGGGGGGCAAGGAGATACGCAGTATTTT
CASSSGLAGGQGDTQYF
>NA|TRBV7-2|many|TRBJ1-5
TGTGCCAGCAGCTACGGGGTGGGCAATCAGCCCCAGCATTTT
CASSYGVGNQPQHF
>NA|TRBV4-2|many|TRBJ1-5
TGTGCCAGCAGCCCAGAGGTGGACCGGCCCCAGCATTTT
CASSPEVDRPQHF
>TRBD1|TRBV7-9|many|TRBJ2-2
TGTGCCAGCAGCCCCGGGACAGGGGGCGGGAACACCGGGGAGCTGTTTTTT
CASSPGTGGGNTGELFF
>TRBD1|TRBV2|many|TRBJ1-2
TGTGCCAGCCCTGAAACTTCCGGGACAGATAACTATGGCTACACCTTC
CASPETSGTDNYGYTF
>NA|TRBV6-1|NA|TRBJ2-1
TGTGCCAGCAGTGAATCCTTTAGTAATGAGCAGTTCTTC
CASSESFSNEQFF
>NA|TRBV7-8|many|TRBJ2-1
TGTGCCAGCAGCTTCTCCAGGGGATCTTACAATGAGCAGTTCTTC
CASSFSRGSYNEQFF
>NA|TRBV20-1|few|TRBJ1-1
TGCAGTGCTAGACGCGGGGGGTCGAACACTGAAGCTTTCTTT
CSARRGGSNTEAFF
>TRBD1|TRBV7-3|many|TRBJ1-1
TGTGCCAGCAGCCAAGAACCGGGACAGTTAGCTTTCTTT
CASSQEPGQLAFF
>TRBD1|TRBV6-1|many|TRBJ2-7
TGTGCCAGCAGTCGGACAGGAACGGGAGAGCAGTACTTC
CASSRTGTGEQYF
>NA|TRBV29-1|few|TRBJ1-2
TGCAGCGTTGCGGTCAGTACCTATGGCTACACCTTC
CSVAVSTYGYTF